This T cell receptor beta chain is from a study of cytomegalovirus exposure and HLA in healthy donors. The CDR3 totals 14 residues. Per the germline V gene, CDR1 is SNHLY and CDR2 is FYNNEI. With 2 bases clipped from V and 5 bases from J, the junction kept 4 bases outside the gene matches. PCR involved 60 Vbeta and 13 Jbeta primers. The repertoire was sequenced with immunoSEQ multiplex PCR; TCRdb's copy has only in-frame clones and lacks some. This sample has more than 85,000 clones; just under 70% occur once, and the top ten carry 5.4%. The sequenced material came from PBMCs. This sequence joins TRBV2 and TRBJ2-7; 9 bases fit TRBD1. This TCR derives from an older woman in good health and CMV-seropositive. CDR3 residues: CASSERTGANEQYF. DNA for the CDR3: TGTGCCAGCAGTGAACGGACAGGGGCTAACGAGCAGTACTTC.